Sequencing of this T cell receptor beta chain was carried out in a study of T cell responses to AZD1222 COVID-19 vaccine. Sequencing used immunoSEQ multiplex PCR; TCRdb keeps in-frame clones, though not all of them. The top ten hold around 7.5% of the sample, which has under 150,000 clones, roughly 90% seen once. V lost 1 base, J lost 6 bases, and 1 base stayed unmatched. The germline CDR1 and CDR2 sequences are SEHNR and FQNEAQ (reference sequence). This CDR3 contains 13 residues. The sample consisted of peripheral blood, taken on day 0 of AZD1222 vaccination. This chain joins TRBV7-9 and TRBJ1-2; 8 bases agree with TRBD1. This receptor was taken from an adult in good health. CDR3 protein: CASSLGQGNGYTF. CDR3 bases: TGTGCCAGCAGCTTAGGACAGGGGAATGGCTACACCTTC.